This entry features one TCR beta chain sequence. CDR3 length: 16 amino acids. Trimming removed 4 bases at V and 0 bases at J, with 15 bases between. CDR1 MGHRA and CDR2 YSYEKL come from the germline V gene. The data are from a study of cytomegalovirus exposure and HLA in healthy donors. Repertoires were generated with immunoSEQ multiplex PCR, while TCRdb's copy carries only in-frame clones and drops some. The table has about 150,000 clones, about 86% seen once. The sequenced sample consisted of PBMCs. The chain recombines TRBV4-1 with TRBJ2-5, with D unclear. This receptor was obtained from a human donor in good health. The CDR3 loop reads CASSLTPGSYQETQYF. The CDR3 DNA is TGCGCCAGCAGCCTCACCCCTGGCTCGTACCAAGAGACCCAGTACTTC.